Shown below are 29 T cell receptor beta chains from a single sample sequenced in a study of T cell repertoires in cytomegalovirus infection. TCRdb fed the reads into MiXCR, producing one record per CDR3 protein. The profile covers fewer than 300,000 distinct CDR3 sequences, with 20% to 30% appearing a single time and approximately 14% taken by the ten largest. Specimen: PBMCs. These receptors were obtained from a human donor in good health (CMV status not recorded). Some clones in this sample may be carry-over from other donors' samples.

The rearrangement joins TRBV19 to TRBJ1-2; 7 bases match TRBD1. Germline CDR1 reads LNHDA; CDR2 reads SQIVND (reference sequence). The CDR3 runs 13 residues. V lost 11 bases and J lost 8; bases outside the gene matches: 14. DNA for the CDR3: TGTGCCTCAAACACCGGGACAGATAAAGGCTACACCTTC. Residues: CASNTGTDKGYTF.

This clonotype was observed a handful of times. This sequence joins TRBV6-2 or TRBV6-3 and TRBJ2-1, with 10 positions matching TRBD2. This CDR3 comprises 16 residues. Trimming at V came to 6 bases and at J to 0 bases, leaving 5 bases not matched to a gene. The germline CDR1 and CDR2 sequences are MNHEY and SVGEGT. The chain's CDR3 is CASRSSGSISYNEQFF. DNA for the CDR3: TGTGCCAGCAGGTCTAGCGGGAGTATCTCCTACAATGAGCAGTTCTTC.

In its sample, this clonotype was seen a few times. The CDR3 region has the DNA TGTGCCAGCAGCCAGACAGGGGGCTCCTACGAGCAGTACTTC. Its protein product is CASSQTGGSYEQYF. This chain connects TRBV28 to TRBJ2-7; 9 positions match TRBD1. J gave up 0 bases and V 6 bases, and 3 bases lay outside the gene matches. Germline CDR1 MDHEN, CDR2 SYDVKM. This CDR3 is built from 14 residues.

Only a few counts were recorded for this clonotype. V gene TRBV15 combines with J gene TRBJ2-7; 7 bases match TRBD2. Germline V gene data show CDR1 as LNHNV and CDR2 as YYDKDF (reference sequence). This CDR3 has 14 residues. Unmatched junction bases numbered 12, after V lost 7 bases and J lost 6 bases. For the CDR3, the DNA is TGTGCCACCACGATAGACAAGGGACTAAGCGAGCAGTACTTC. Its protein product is CATTIDKGLSEQYF.

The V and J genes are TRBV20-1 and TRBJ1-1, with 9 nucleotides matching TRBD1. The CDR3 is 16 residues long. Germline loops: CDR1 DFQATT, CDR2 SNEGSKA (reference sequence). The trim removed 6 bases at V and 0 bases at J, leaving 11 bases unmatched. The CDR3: CSAPGQGVLVNTEAFF. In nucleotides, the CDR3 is TGCAGTGCCCCGGGACAGGGAGTGTTGGTGAACACTGAAGCTTTCTTT.

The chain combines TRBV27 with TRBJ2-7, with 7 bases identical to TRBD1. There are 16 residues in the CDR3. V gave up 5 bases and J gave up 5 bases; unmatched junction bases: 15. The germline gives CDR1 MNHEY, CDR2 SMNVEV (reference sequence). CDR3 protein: CASSIPGQPEGNEQYF. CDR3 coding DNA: TGTGCCAGCAGTATACCGGGACAGCCCGAGGGCAACGAGCAGTACTTC.

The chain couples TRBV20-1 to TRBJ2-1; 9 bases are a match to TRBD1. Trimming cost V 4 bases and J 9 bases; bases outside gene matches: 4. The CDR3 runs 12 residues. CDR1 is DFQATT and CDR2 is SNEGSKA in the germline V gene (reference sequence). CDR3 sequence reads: CSANTGGVEQFF. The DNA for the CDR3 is TGCAGTGCTAACACAGGGGGCGTTGAGCAGTTCTTC.

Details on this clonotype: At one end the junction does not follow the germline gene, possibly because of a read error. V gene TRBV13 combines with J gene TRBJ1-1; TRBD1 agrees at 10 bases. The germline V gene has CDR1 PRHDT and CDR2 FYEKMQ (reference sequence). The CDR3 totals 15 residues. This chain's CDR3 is CASRRTGGTNTEAFF. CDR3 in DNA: TGCGCCAGCAGGAGGACAGGGGGAACGAACACTGAAGCTTTCTTT.

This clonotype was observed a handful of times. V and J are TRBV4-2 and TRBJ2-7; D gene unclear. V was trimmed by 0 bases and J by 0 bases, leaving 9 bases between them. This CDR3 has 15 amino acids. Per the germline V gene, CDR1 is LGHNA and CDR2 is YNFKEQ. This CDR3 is CASSQDLSSSYEQYF. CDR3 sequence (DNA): TGTGCCAGCAGCCAAGATCTAAGTAGCTCCTACGAGCAGTACTTC.

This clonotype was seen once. The CDR3: CASTNTGTSHSNEQFF. The CDR3 DNA reads TGTGCCAGTACGAATACAGGGACTAGCCATTCTAATGAGCAGTTCTTC. V usage is TRBV19 and J usage is TRBJ2-1; TRBD2 matches at 9 bases. Unmatched junction bases numbered 14, after V lost 7 bases and J lost 7 bases. The germline V gene encodes CDR1 LNHDA and CDR2 SQIVND (reference sequence). CDR3 length: 16 residues. The whole variable domain, filled in from reference TRBV19 and TRBJ2-1, reads DGGITQSPKYLFRKEGQNVTLSCEQNLNHDAMYWYRQDPGQGLRLIYYSQIVNDFQKGDIAEGYSVSREKKESFPLTVTSAQKNPTAFYLCASTNTGTSHSNEQFFGPGTRLTVL.

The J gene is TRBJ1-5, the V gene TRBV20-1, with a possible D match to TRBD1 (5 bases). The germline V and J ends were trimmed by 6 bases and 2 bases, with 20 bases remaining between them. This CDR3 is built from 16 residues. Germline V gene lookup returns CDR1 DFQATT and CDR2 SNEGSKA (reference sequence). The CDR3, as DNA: TGCAGTGCCCTTTTCCTGGGGGGATCGGGCAATCAGCCCCAGCATTTT. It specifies CSALFLGGSGNQPQHF.

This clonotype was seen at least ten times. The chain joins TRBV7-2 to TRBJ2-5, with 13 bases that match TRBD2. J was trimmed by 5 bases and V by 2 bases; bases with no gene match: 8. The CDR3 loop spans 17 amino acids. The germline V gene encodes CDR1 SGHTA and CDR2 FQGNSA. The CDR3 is CASSLSTSGRARETQYF. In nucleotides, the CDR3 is TGTGCCAGCAGCTTATCTACTAGCGGGAGGGCCCGGGAGACCCAGTACTTC.

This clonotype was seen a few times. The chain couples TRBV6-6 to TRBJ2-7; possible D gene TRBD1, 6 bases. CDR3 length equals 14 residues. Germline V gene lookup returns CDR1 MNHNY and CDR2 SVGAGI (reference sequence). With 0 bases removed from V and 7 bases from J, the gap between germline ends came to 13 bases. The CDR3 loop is CASSYSRTESEQYF. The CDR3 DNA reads TGTGCCAGCAGTTACTCGCGGACAGAGTCGGAGCAGTACTTC.

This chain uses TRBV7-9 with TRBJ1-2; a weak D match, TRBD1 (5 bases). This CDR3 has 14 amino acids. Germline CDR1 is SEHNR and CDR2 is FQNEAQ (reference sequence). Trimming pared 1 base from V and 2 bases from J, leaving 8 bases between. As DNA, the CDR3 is TGTGCCAGCAGCTTAGATACAGGAAACTATGGCTACACCTTC. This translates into CASSLDTGNYGYTF.

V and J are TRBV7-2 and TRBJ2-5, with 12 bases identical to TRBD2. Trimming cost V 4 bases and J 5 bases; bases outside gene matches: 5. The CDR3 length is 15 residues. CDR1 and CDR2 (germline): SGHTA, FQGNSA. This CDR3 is CASSWTSGVAETQYF. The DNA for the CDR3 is TGTGCCAGCAGCTGGACTAGCGGGGTAGCGGAGACCCAGTACTTC.

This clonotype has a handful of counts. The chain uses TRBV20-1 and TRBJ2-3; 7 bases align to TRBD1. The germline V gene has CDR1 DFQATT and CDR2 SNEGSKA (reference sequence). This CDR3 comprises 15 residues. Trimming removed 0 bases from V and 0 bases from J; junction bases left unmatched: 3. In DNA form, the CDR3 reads TGCAGTGCTAGAGACACACAGGGGAGCACAGATACGCAGTATTTT. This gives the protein CSARDTQGSTDTQYF.

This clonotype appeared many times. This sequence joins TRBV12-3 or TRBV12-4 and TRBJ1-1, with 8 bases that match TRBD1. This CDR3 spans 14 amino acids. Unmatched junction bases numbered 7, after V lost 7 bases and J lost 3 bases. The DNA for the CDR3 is TGTGCCAGCACCCGACAGGGGTCCGACACTGAAGCTTTCTTT. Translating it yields CASTRQGSDTEAFF.

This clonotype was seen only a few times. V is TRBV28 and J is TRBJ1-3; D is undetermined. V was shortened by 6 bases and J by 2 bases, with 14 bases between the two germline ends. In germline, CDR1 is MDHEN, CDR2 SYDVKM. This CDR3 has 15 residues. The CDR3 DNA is TGTGCCAGCAGCTCTCCCGGAGAACCTGGAAACACCATATATTTT. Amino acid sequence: CASSSPGEPGNTIYF. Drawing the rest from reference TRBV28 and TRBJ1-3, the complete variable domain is DVKVTQSSRYLVKRTGEKVFLECVQDMDHENMFWYRQDPGLGLRLIYFSYDVKMKEKGDIPEGYSVSREKKERFSLILESASTNQTSMYLCASSSPGEPGNTIYFGEGSWLTVV.

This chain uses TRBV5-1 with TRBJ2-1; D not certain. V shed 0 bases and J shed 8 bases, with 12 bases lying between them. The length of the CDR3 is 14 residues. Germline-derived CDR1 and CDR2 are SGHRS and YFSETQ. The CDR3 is CASSLAQEFDEQFF. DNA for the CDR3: TGCGCCAGCAGCTTGGCCCAGGAGTTCGATGAGCAGTTCTTC. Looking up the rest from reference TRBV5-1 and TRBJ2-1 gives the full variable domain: KAGVTQTPRYLIKTRGQQVTLSCSPISGHRSVSWYQQTPGQGLQFLFEYFSETQRNKGNFPGRFSGRQFSNSRSEMNVSTLELGDSALYLCASSLAQEFDEQFFGPGTRLTVL.

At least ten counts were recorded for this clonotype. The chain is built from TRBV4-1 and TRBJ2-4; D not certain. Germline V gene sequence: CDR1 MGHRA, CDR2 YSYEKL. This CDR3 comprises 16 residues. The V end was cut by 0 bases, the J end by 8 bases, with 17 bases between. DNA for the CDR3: TGCGCCAGCAGCCAAGATAGAGGCTTCCTTGAGGACATTCAGTACTTC. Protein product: CASSQDRGFLEDIQYF.

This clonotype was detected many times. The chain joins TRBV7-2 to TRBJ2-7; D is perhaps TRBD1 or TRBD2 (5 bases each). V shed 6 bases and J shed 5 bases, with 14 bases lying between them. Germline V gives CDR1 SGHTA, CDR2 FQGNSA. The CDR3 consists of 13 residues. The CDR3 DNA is TGTGCCAGCAGTGGGGACCCGAGACACGAGCAGTACTTC. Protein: CASSGDPRHEQYF.

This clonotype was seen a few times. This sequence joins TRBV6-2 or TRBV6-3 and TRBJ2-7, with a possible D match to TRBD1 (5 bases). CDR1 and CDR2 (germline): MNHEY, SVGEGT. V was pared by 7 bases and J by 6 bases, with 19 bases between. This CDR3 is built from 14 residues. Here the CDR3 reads CASTNLPGMSEQYF. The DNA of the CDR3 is TGTGCCAGCACCAATTTGCCAGGGATGAGCGAGCAGTACTTC.

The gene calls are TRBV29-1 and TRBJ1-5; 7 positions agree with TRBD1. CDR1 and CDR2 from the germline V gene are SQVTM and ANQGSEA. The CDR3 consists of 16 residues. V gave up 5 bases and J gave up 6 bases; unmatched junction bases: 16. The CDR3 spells CSVLLEGTDFGQPQHF. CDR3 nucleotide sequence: TGCAGCGTTCTTCTCGAAGGGACAGATTTCGGTCAGCCCCAGCATTTT.

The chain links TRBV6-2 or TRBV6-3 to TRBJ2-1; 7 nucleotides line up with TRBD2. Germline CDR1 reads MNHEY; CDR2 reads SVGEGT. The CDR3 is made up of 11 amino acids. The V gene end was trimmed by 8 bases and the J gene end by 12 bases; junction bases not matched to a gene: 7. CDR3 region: CASYSAGLQFF. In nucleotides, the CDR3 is TGTGCCAGCTATTCAGCGGGACTGCAGTTCTTC.

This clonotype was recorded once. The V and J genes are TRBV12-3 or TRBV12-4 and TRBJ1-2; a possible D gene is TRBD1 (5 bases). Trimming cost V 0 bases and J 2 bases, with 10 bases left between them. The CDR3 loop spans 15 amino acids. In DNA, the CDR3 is TGTGCCAGCAGTTTAGCCGGGACTGAAAACTATGGCTACACCTTC. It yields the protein CASSLAGTENYGYTF.

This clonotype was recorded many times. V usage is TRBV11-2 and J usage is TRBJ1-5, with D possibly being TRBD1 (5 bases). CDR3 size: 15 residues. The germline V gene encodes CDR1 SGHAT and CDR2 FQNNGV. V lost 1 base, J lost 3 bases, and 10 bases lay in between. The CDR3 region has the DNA TGTGCCAGCAGCTTAGGGGTGGGGCCCAATCAGCCCCAGCATTTT. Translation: CASSLGVGPNQPQHF.

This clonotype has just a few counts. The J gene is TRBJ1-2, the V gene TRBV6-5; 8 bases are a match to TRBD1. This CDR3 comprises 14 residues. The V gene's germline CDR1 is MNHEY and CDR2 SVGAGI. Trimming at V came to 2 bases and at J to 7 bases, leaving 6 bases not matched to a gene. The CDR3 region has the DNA TGTGCCAGCAGTTACGGCCAGGGGGCCGCTGGCTACACCTTC. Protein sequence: CASSYGQGAAGYTF.

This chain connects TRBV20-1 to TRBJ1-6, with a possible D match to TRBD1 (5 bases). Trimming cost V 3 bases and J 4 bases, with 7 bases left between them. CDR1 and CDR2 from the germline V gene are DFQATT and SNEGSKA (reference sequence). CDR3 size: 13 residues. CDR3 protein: CSARGRYNSPLHF. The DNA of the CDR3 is TGCAGTGCTAGGGGACGGTATAATTCACCCCTCCACTTT.

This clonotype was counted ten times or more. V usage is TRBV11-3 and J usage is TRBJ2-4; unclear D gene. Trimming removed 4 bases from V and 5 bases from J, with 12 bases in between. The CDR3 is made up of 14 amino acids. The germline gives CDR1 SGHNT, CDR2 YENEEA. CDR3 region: CASSSSSTQNIQYF. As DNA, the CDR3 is TGTGCCAGCAGCTCCTCCTCGACCCAAAACATTCAGTACTTC.